This TCR beta chain comes out of a study of T cells in Graves' hyperthyroidism and ophthalmopathy. This clonotype was seen at least ten times. RNA transcripts gave rise to amplified TCR beta CDR3 regions. The HTBI primer set drove a first-round RT-PCR of the TCR CDR3. TCRdb re-analysed the multiplex PCR reads in MiXCR, keeping a single row per CDR3 protein. The table has some 92,000 distinct CDR3 sequences, roughly 37% seen once. Trimming left V 0 bases short and J 5 bases short, with 10 bases between. The germline V gene encodes CDR1 MGHRA and CDR2 YSYEKL. The CDR3 is 14 residues long. Sequenced input: peripheral blood or thyroid tissue (not recorded which). The V gene is TRBV4-1, the J gene TRBJ1-2; no definite D call. The TCR originated in a woman in her 30s with Graves' hyperthyroidism. CDR3 DNA sequence: TGCGCCAGCAGCCAAGATACAGTCTGGTATGGCTACACCTTC. As protein: CASSQDTVWYGYTF.